These T cell receptor beta chains were read from a single sample in a study of cytomegalovirus exposure and HLA in healthy donors. Profiling relied on immunoSEQ multiplex PCR, and the TCRdb table lists in-frame clones only, not all of them. This sample has 100,000 or so clones, with approximately 80% found just once. Sequenced input: PBMCs. All receptors derive from a woman aged 18-35 years in good health and CMV-seronegative. Each CDR3 is given with its conserved first and last residue. A D gene is named only where the DNA matches it firmly. Clone size is not always given. Where it is, it says once, few, many or a class for expanded clones.

clone_size: once
j_call: TRBJ2-3
v_call: TRBV11-3
d_call: TRBD2
cdr3_aa: CASSLSGRNTDTQYF
cdr3_nt: TGTGCCAGCAGCCTTAGCGGGCGCAACACAGATACGCAGTATTTT

clone_size: .
j_call: TRBJ2-7
v_call: TRBV6-5
d_call: TRBD1
cdr3_aa: CASSYSQGAGLNEQYF
cdr3_nt: TGTGCCAGCAGTTACTCGCAGGGGGCCGGGCTAAACGAGCAGTACTTC

clone_size: .
j_call: TRBJ2-7
v_call: TRBV6-1
d_call: TRBD1
cdr3_aa: CASNNRDRRSYEQYF
cdr3_nt: TGTGCCAGTAACAACCGGGACAGGCGTTCCTACGAGCAGTACTTC

clone_size: .
j_call: TRBJ2-7
v_call: TRBV4-3
d_call: TRBD2
cdr3_aa: CASSGSANGGAGLYEQYF
cdr3_nt: TGCGCCAGCAGTGGAAGTGCGAACGGGGGGGCGGGGCTCTACGAGCAGTACTTC

clone_size: .
j_call: TRBJ2-7
v_call: TRBV10-3
d_call: .
cdr3_aa: CAISDGYEQYF
cdr3_nt: TGTGCCATCAGTGACGGCTACGAGCAGTACTTC

clone_size: .
j_call: TRBJ2-7
v_call: TRBV30
d_call: .
cdr3_aa: CAWSQDIFTNEQYF
cdr3_nt: TGTGCCTGGAGTCAGGACATATTTACGAATGAGCAGTACTTC

clone_size: .
j_call: TRBJ1-2
v_call: TRBV6-1
d_call: TRBD1
cdr3_aa: CASSSGTGVSGYTF
cdr3_nt: TGTGCCAGCAGCTCCGGGACAGGGGTTTCTGGCTACACCTTC

clone_size: .
j_call: TRBJ1-1
v_call: TRBV7-6
d_call: .
cdr3_aa: CASSPGVGGGAEAFF
cdr3_nt: TGTGCCAGCAGCCCCGGGGTAGGGGGGGGAGCTGAAGCTTTCTTT

clone_size: .
j_call: TRBJ1-3
v_call: TRBV18
d_call: TRBD1
cdr3_aa: CASSTTGTDDGNTIYF
cdr3_nt: TGTGCCAGCTCAACGACCGGGACAGACGACGGAAACACCATATATTTT

clone_size: once
j_call: TRBJ1-1
v_call: TRBV5-6
d_call: .
cdr3_aa: CASGRRQGMENTEAFF
cdr3_nt: TGTGCCAGCGGAAGAAGGCAGGGAATGGAGAACACTGAAGCTTTCTTT

clone_size: .
j_call: TRBJ2-1
v_call: TRBV30
d_call: .
cdr3_aa: CAWSPLGSVEEQFF
cdr3_nt: TGTGCCTGGAGTCCCCTGGGTTCGGTGGAGGAGCAGTTCTTC

clone_size: .
j_call: TRBJ1-1
v_call: TRBV6-1
d_call: .
cdr3_aa: CASSDGGLQNTEAFF
cdr3_nt: TGTGCCAGCAGTGATGGGGGGTTACAGAACACTGAAGCTTTCTTT

clone_size: .
j_call: TRBJ2-2
v_call: TRBV15
d_call: .
cdr3_aa: CATSRDRGVTGELFF
cdr3_nt: TGTGCCACCAGCAGAGATCGTGGAGTCACCGGGGAGCTGTTTTTT

clone_size: .
j_call: TRBJ2-3
v_call: TRBV25-1
d_call: TRBD2
cdr3_aa: CASSEATSGGAEDTQYF
cdr3_nt: TGTGCCAGCAGTGAGGCCACAAGCGGGGGGGCCGAGGATACGCAGTATTTT

clone_size: .
j_call: TRBJ1-3
v_call: TRBV6-1
d_call: .
cdr3_aa: CASGQHPRSGNTIYF
cdr3_nt: TGTGCCAGCGGACAGCACCCGCGATCTGGAAACACCATATATTTT

clone_size: few
j_call: TRBJ1-5
v_call: TRBV7-9
d_call: .
cdr3_aa: CASSFGQSEPQHF
cdr3_nt: TGTGCCAGCAGCTTCGGACAGTCGGAGCCCCAGCATTTT

clone_size: .
j_call: TRBJ2-3
v_call: TRBV5-4
d_call: .
cdr3_aa: CASSLVEGFERSTDTQYF
cdr3_nt: TGTGCCAGCAGCTTGGTCGAGGGTTTTGAGCGGAGCACAGATACGCAGTATTTT

clone_size: .
j_call: TRBJ2-1
v_call: TRBV5-1
d_call: .
cdr3_aa: CASSLGRSSYNEQFF
cdr3_nt: TGCGCCAGCAGCTTGGGTAGGAGCTCCTACAATGAGCAGTTCTTC

clone_size: .
j_call: TRBJ2-5
v_call: TRBV2
d_call: .
cdr3_aa: CASNVRGASETQYF
cdr3_nt: TGTGCCAGCAATGTTAGGGGCGCGAGCGAGACCCAGTACTTC

clone_size: .
j_call: TRBJ2-5
v_call: TRBV12-5
d_call: .
cdr3_aa: CASGLVRTAETQYF
cdr3_nt: TGTGCTAGTGGTTTGGTACGGACAGCGGAGACCCAGTACTTC

clone_size: .
j_call: TRBJ1-6
v_call: TRBV19
d_call: TRBD1
cdr3_aa: CASSIRQGGSRSPLHF
cdr3_nt: TGTGCCAGTAGTATCCGACAGGGAGGCTCTCGTTCACCCCTCCACTTT

clone_size: few
j_call: TRBJ2-3
v_call: TRBV9
d_call: TRBD2
cdr3_aa: CASSTLAGGPDTQYF
cdr3_nt: TGTGCCAGCAGTACCCTAGCGGGGGGGCCAGATACGCAGTATTTT

clone_size: few
j_call: TRBJ2-7
v_call: TRBV29-1
d_call: TRBD2
cdr3_aa: CSVAGGLAGVGSYEQYF
cdr3_nt: TGCAGCGTTGCAGGCGGTCTAGCGGGAGTAGGGTCCTACGAGCAGTACTTC

clone_size: .
j_call: TRBJ1-1
v_call: TRBV7-9
d_call: TRBD1
cdr3_aa: CASSLSPKQGARTEAFF
cdr3_nt: TGTGCCAGCAGCCTTTCCCCCAAACAGGGGGCCAGGACTGAAGCTTTCTTT

clone_size: .
j_call: TRBJ2-1
v_call: TRBV13
d_call: TRBD2
cdr3_aa: CASSLGLAEQFF
cdr3_nt: TGTGCCAGCAGCTTAGGACTAGCGGAGCAGTTCTTC

clone_size: .
j_call: TRBJ2-2
v_call: TRBV7-8
d_call: TRBD1
cdr3_aa: CASSYRQGSTGELFF
cdr3_nt: TGTGCCAGCAGCTATAGACAGGGAAGCACCGGGGAGCTGTTTTTT

clone_size: .
j_call: TRBJ1-4
v_call: TRBV7-9
d_call: .
cdr3_aa: CASSQGSGEKLFF
cdr3_nt: TGTGCCAGCAGCCAGGGGTCGGGTGAAAAACTGTTTTTT

clone_size: .
j_call: TRBJ2-3
v_call: TRBV30
d_call: .
cdr3_aa: CARSGGDTQYF
cdr3_nt: TGTGCCAGATCCGGGGGAGATACGCAGTATTTT

clone_size: .
j_call: TRBJ2-7
v_call: TRBV18
d_call: .
cdr3_aa: CASSPLTNIRYEQYF
cdr3_nt: TGTGCCAGCTCACCCCTGACAAACATTAGGTACGAGCAGTACTTC

clone_size: .
j_call: TRBJ1-4
v_call: TRBV7-8
d_call: .
cdr3_aa: CASSPKETDEKLFF
cdr3_nt: TGTGCCAGCAGCCCCAAAGAAACAGATGAAAAACTGTTTTTT

clone_size: .
j_call: TRBJ2-1
v_call: TRBV19
d_call: .
cdr3_aa: CASSIRPGVNNEQFF
cdr3_nt: TGTGCCAGTAGTATACGGCCGGGAGTGAACAATGAGCAGTTCTTC

clone_size: .
j_call: TRBJ1-4
v_call: TRBV29-1
d_call: .
cdr3_aa: CSVSVQGRANEKLFF
cdr3_nt: TGCAGCGTCTCTGTACAGGGTAGGGCTAATGAAAAACTGTTTTTT

clone_size: .
j_call: TRBJ2-3
v_call: TRBV5-4
d_call: .
cdr3_aa: CASSLVGGTQYF
cdr3_nt: TGTGCCAGCAGCTTGGTGGGGGGTACGCAGTATTTT

clone_size: .
j_call: TRBJ2-1
v_call: TRBV5-1
d_call: TRBD2
cdr3_aa: CASSPLGLAGGGSYNEQFF
cdr3_nt: TGCGCCAGCAGCCCCCTTGGACTAGCGGGAGGTGGGTCCTACAATGAGCAGTTCTTC

clone_size: .
j_call: TRBJ2-1
v_call: TRBV4-3
d_call: .
cdr3_aa: CASSQELRDEQFF
cdr3_nt: TGCGCCAGCAGCCAAGAACTTCGGGATGAGCAGTTCTTC

clone_size: .
j_call: TRBJ2-7
v_call: TRBV19
d_call: TRBD2
cdr3_aa: CASSSVAGSSYEQYF
cdr3_nt: TGTGCCAGTAGTTCGGTAGCGGGGAGCTCCTACGAGCAGTACTTC

clone_size: .
j_call: TRBJ2-3
v_call: TRBV11-2
d_call: .
cdr3_aa: CASSLGRLATDTQYF
cdr3_nt: TGTGCCAGCAGCTTAGGGAGATTGGCCACAGATACGCAGTATTTT